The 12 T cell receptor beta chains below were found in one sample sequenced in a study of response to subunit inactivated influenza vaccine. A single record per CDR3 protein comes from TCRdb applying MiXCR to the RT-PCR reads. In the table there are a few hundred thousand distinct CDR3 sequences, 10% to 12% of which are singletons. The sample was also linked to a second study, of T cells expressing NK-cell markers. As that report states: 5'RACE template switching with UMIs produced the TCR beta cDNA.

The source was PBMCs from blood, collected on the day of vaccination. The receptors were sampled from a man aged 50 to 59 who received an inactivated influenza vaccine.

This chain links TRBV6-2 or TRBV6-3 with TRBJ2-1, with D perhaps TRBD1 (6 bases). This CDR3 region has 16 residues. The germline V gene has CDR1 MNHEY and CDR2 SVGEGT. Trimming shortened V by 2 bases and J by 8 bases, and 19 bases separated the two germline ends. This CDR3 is CASSYGRSWGQDEQFF. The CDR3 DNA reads TGTGCCAGCAGTTACGGCCGCAGCTGGGGGCAGGATGAGCAGTTCTTC.

The CDR3 DNA follows: TGTGCCAGCAGCAGTACCCGGCGGTATACGCAGTATTTT. Amino acid sequence: CASSSTRRYTQYF. The chain joins TRBV7-2 to TRBJ2-3; D gene uncertain. Trimming removed 5 bases from V and 7 bases from J, with 13 bases in between. CDR3 size: 13 residues. The germline V gene has CDR1 SGHTA and CDR2 FQGNSA.

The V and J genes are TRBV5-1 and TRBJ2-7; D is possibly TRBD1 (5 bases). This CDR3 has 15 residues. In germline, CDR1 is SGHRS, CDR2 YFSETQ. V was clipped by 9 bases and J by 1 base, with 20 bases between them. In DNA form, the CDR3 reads TGCGCCACCAGGTTCAGGACAAATTCTTCCTACGAGCAGTACTTC. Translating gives CATRFRTNSSYEQYF.

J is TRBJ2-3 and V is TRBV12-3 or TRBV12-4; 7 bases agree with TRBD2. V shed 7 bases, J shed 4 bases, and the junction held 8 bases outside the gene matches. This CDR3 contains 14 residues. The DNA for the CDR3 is TGTGCCAGCATTTCAACCGCGGGGGCAGATACGCAGTATTTT. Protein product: CASISTAGADTQYF.

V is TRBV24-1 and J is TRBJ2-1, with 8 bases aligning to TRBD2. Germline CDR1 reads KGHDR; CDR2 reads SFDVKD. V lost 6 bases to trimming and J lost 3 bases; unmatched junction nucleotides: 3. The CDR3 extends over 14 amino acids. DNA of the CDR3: TGTGCCACCAGTCCGGGAGGGAACTACAATGAGCAGTTCTTC. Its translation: CATSPGGNYNEQFF.

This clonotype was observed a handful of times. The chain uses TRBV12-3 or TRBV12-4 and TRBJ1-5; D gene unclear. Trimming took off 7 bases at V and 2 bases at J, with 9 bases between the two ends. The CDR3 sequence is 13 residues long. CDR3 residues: CASKEYGNQPQHF. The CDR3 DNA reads TGTGCCAGCAAGGAGTACGGCAATCAGCCCCAGCATTTT.

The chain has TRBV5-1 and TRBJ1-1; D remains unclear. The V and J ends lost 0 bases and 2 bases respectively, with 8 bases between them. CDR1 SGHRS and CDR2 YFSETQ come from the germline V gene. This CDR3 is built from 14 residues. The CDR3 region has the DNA TGCGCCAGCAGCTTGGATGGGATTAACACTGAAGCTTTCTTT. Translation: CASSLDGINTEAFF.

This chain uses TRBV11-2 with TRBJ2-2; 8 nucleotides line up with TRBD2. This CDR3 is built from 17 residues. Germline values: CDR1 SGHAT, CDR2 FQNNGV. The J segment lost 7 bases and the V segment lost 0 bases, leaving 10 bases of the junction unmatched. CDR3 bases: TGTGCCAGCAGCTTAGATCGGCGCGGGGGGCGGATCGGGGAGCTGTTTTTT. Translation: CASSLDRRGGRIGELFF.

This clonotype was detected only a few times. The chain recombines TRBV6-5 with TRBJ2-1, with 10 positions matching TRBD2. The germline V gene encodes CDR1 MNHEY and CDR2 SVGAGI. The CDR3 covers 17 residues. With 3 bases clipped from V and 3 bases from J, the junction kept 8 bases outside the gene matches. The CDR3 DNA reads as TGTGCCAGCAGTTATTACCCCGGGACTAGCGACTACAATGAGCAGTTCTTC. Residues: CASSYYPGTSDYNEQFF.

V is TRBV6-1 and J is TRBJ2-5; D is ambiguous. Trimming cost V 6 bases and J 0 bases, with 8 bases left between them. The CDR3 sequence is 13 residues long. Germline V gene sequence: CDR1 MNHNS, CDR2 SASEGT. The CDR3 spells CASRVTNQETQYF. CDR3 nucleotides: TGTGCCAGCAGGGTAACGAACCAAGAGACCCAGTACTTC.

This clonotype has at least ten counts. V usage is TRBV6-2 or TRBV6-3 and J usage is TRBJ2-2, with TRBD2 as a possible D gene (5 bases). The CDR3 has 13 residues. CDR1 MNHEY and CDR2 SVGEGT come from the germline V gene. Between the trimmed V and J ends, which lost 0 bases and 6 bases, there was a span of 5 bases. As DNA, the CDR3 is TGTGCCAGCAGTTACTCACTAGCCGGGGAGCTGTTTTTT. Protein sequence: CASSYSLAGELFF.

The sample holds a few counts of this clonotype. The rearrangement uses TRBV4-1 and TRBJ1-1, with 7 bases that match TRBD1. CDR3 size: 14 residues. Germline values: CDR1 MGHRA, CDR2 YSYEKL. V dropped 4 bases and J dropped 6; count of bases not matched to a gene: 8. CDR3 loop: CASSPQGQRAEAFF. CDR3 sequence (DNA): TGCGCCAGCAGCCCCCAGGGACAGAGGGCTGAAGCTTTCTTT.